The 15 T cell receptor beta chains below were found in one sample sequenced in a study of blood T cell repertoires in COVID-19. Sequencing was performed with immunoSEQ multiplex PCR; in TCRdb, only in-frame clones are kept and a portion is missing. The sample consists of about 74,000 clones, roughly 84% of them appearing once. The specimen sequenced was peripheral blood. Receptors originate from a woman older than 75 with active or convalescent COVID-19.

The V gene is TRBV27, the J gene TRBJ1-1; 8 bases agree with TRBD1. With V trimmed by 7 bases and J by 4 bases, 14 bases remained unmatched. The CDR3 length is 16 residues. Germline V CDR1 and CDR2: MNHEY, SMNVEV (reference sequence). CDR3 bases: TGTGCCAGCATTCCCCAGGTCGACAGGGGTGGCACTGAAGCTTTCTTT. Its translation is CASIPQVDRGGTEAFF.

The chain recombines TRBV3-1 (or the pseudogene TRBV3-2) with TRBJ1-2; 7 positions match TRBD1. Germline CDR1 and CDR2: LGHDT and YNNKEL (reference sequence). This CDR3 comprises 14 residues. With V trimmed by 4 bases and J by 5 bases, 7 bases remained unmatched. The DNA of the CDR3 is TGTGCCAGCAGCCCCCGGGACAGAGGGTATGGCTACACCTTC. Protein sequence: CASSPRDRGYGYTF.

V is TRBV10-2 and J is TRBJ2-3; D unclear. The germline V gene encodes CDR1 WSHSY and CDR2 SAAADI. V was clipped by 4 bases and J by 7 bases, with 12 bases between them. This CDR3 contains 13 residues. The CDR3 DNA follows: TGCGCCAGCAGTGCGGTTGTTACTAATACGCAGTATTTT. Amino acid sequence: CASSAVVTNTQYF.

V is TRBV5-1 and J is TRBJ2-7, with 9 nucleotides matching TRBD2. V lost 4 bases, J lost 3 bases, and 11 bases stayed unmatched. The CDR3 sequence is 16 residues long. The germline CDR1 and CDR2 sequences are SGHRS and YFSETQ. The CDR3 loop reads CASSPLGTSKNYEQYF. CDR3 bases: TGCGCCAGCAGCCCCCTGGGGACTAGCAAAAACTACGAGCAGTACTTC. The full variable domain, with the rest looked up from reference TRBV5-1 and TRBJ2-7, is KAGVTQTPRYLIKTRGQQVTLSCSPISGHRSVSWYQQTPGQGLQFLFEYFSETQRNKGNFPGRFSGRQFSNSRSEMNVSTLELGDSALYLCASSPLGTSKNYEQYFGPGTRLTVT.

The chain uses TRBV2 and TRBJ1-2; D is unclear. Trimming cost V 5 bases and J 7 bases, with 11 bases left between them. Germline V gives CDR1 SNHLY, CDR2 FYNNEI. This CDR3 is built from 12 residues. The CDR3: CASSLSLFGYTF. The CDR3 nucleotides are TGTGCCAGCAGTCTGTCTTTGTTTGGCTACACCTTC.

The rearrangement links TRBV6-2 or TRBV6-3 to TRBJ2-7, with a weak D call TRBD1 (6 bases). V dropped 5 bases and J dropped 0 bases, with 8 bases sitting between them. This CDR3 has 13 residues. Germline CDR1 reads MNHEY; CDR2 reads SVGEGT. Here the CDR3 DNA reads TGTGCCAGCAGTGGACAGATCTCCTACGAGCAGTACTTC. Translation gives CASSGQISYEQYF.

The V gene is TRBV4-3, the J gene TRBJ2-1; D may be TRBD1 (7 bases). Between the trimmed V and J ends, which lost 4 bases and 3 bases, there was a span of 13 bases. The CDR3 length is 15 residues. Germline CDR1 and CDR2: LGHNA and YSLEER. The CDR3 DNA sequence: TGCGCCAGCAGCCGATCCAGGGGGGACTACAATGAGCAGTTCTTC. Its protein is CASSRSRGDYNEQFF.

V gene TRBV5-1 combines with J gene TRBJ1-2; 7 nucleotides agree with TRBD1. The CDR3 runs to 16 residues. V was clipped by 0 bases and J by 5 bases; unmatched bases: 10. Germline values: CDR1 SGHRS, CDR2 YFSETQ. The CDR3 DNA reads TGCGCCAGCAGCTTGGATAGACAGGGCGGGCATTATGGCTACACCTTC. Translation gives CASSLDRQGGHYGYTF.

This clone showed up just a few times. The V and J genes are TRBV19 and TRBJ2-7; TRBD1 agrees at 8 bases. The germline gives CDR1 LNHDA, CDR2 SQIVND (reference sequence). V shed 4 bases and J 3 bases; nucleotides not matched to a gene: 8. The CDR3 runs to 15 residues. The CDR3 loop reads CASSKGQESIYEQYF. The CDR3 region has the DNA TGTGCCAGTAGTAAGGGACAGGAGTCAATCTACGAGCAGTACTTC.

J is TRBJ2-3 and V is TRBV28; 9 positions match TRBD2. Germline CDR1 reads MDHEN; CDR2 reads SYDVKM. The length of the CDR3 is 18 residues. The trim removed 5 bases at V and 5 bases at J, leaving 17 bases unmatched. In DNA, the CDR3 is TGTGCCAGCAGTCCCCATGTTGGTTGGGCGGGGGGGCGAGATACGCAGTATTTT. As protein: CASSPHVGWAGGRDTQYF. Full variable domain (remainder filled in from reference TRBV28 and TRBJ2-3): DVKVTQSSRYLVKRTGEKVFLECVQDMDHENMFWYRQDPGLGLRLIYFSYDVKMKEKGDIPEGYSVSREKKERFSLILESASTNQTSMYLCASSPHVGWAGGRDTQYFGPGTRLTVL.

The chain joins TRBV3-1 (or the pseudogene TRBV3-2) to TRBJ2-4, with 11 bases identical to TRBD2. Trimming at V came to 3 bases and at J to 4 bases, leaving 8 bases not matched to a gene. Looked up from germline, CDR1 is LGHDT and CDR2 is YNNKEL (reference sequence). This CDR3 contains 17 residues. The CDR3 coding sequence is TGTGCCAGCAGCCAGGAAGTAGCGGGGGGGTGGAAAAACATTCAGTACTTC. Translating gives CASSQEVAGGWKNIQYF.

The V call is TRBV7-3, the J call TRBJ2-1; 7 bases map to TRBD2. CDR1 is SGHTA, CDR2 FQGTGA, per germline. The CDR3 length is 16 residues. V shed 0 bases and J 1 base; nucleotides not matched to a gene: 3. The CDR3 loop reads CASSLTSGRSYNEQFF. CDR3 nucleotides: TGTGCCAGCAGCTTAACTAGCGGGCGGTCCTACAATGAGCAGTTCTTC. Combining the CDR3 with reference TRBV7-3 and TRBJ2-1 gives the whole variable domain GAGVSQTPSNKVTEKGKYVELRCDPISGHTALYWYRQSLGQGPEFLIYFQGTGAADDSGLPNDRFFAVRPEGSVSTLKIQRTERGDSAVYLCASSLTSGRSYNEQFFGPGTRLTVL.

V gene TRBV7-9 combines with J gene TRBJ1-2; TRBD1 matches 11 bases. Looked up from germline, CDR1 is SEHNR and CDR2 is FQNEAQ (reference sequence). The CDR3 extends over 15 amino acids. V lost 0 bases, J lost 7 bases, and 4 bases stayed unmatched. The CDR3 DNA reads TGTGCCAGCAGCTTAGCCGGACAGGGGGCGCTTGGCTACACCTTC. Protein: CASSLAGQGALGYTF.

J is TRBJ1-2 and V is TRBV10-3; D is unresolved. Germline V gene sequence: CDR1 ENHRY, CDR2 SYGVKD. The CDR3 has 14 residues. With 6 bases removed from V and 2 bases from J, the gap between germline ends came to 13 bases. CDR3 coding DNA: TGTGCCATCAGGCAGCGGGAGCAGAACTATGGCTACACCTTC. Translation gives CAIRQREQNYGYTF.

The chain recombines TRBV10-3 with TRBJ2-7, with 9 bases identical to TRBD1. The CDR3 extends over 17 amino acids. V was pared by 0 bases and J by 1 base, with 7 bases of the junction left unmatched. The germline CDR1 and CDR2 sequences are ENHRY and SYGVKD. CDR3 residues: CAISESGTGIFSYEQYF. Here the CDR3 DNA reads TGTGCCATCAGTGAGTCAGGGACAGGGATCTTTTCCTACGAGCAGTACTTC.